This T cell receptor beta chain was recovered during a study of technical replicates of blood from several donors. Sequencing was performed with immunoSEQ multiplex PCR; in TCRdb, only in-frame clones are kept and a portion is missing. Of some 75,000 clones in the sample, roughly 96% are singletons; the top ten hold approximately 0.3%. The CDR3 extends over 14 amino acids. J was trimmed by 5 bases and V by 3 bases; bases with no gene match: 5. Germline V CDR1 and CDR2: KGHSH, LQKENI. The rearrangement uses TRBV18 and TRBJ2-5, with 8 bases identical to TRBD2. Source material: T cells isolated from PBMCs. The clonotype was recovered from a human donor in good health. The chain's CDR3 is CASSPGLGIETQYF. CDR3 nucleotide sequence: TGTGCCAGCTCACCGGGACTAGGAATTGAGACCCAGTACTTC.